This TCR beta chain comes out of a study of high-grade serous ovarian cancer treatment subgroups. Looking at the study overall: Samples averaged approximately 15,000 reads and 6,900 or so unique TCR beta rearrangements. Findings and caveats of the study: Different patients shared almost no repertoire; same-patient tumors shared roughly 0.1 to 0.8.

Germline CDR1 is SEHNR and CDR2 is FQNEAQ (reference sequence). The V end lost 5 bases, the J end lost 1 base, and 14 bases lay between the germline ends. The CDR3 is 15 amino acids. Concerning this clone itself: Its antigen remains unidentified.

Tumor tissue was taken before any definitive surgery or chemotherapy was given. TCRdb's table, derived via immunoSEQ multiplex PCR, lists solely in-frame clones and lacks some. Among some 4,400 clones listed, 60% to 85% were seen once. The chain employs TRBV7-9 and TRBJ2-5, with D perhaps matching TRBD1 (6 bases). Sequenced material: tumor tissue. The receptor was isolated from a human donor with high-grade serous ovarian cancer. CDR3 sequence (DNA): TGTGCCAGCAGCAGAGGACAGACCCTCCAAGAGACCCAGTACTTC. As protein: CASSRGQTLQETQYF.